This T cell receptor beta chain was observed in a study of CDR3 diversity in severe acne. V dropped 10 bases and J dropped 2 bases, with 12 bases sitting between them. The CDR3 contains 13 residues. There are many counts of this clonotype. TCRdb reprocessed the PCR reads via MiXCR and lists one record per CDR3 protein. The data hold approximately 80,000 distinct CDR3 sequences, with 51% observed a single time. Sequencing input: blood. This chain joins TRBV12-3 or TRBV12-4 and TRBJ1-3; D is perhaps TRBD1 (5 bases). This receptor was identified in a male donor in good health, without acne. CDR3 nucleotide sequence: TGTGCCACAGGGTCCAGTACTGGAAACACCATATATTTT. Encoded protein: CATGSSTGNTIYF.